This T cell receptor (beta chain) emerged from a study of shared clonotypes between healthy human individuals. Those who donated were healthy HIV-negative adults, with no recent acute infections or vaccinations reported. The germline V gene encodes CDR1 SGHVS and CDR2 FQNEAQ. V was pared by 1 base and J by 0 bases, with 7 bases between. This CDR3 is built from 14 residues. Unsorted PBMC DNA underwent sequencing on ten immunoSEQ deep assay plates. The method was immunoSEQ multiplex PCR; TCRdb's version includes in-frame clones alone and lacks a portion of them. The sample lists about 490,000 clones, around 80% occurring once.

Sequenced sample: PBMCs. The source of this sequence is a woman in her forties in good health. Some clones in this sample may be carry-over from other donors' samples. The chain combines TRBV7-8 with TRBJ2-7; a possible D gene is TRBD1 (5 bases). In DNA form, the CDR3 reads TGTGCCAGCAGCTTAGGGGGCAACTCCTACGAGCAGTACTTC. This encodes CASSLGGNSYEQYF.